These 7 T cell receptor beta chains came from one sample sequenced in a study of cytotoxic CD8 clonotypes in ibrutinib-treated CLL (dated by TCRdb to 2020 to 2023). The method behind the library was the immunoSEQ multiplex PCR assay. Not all clones reach the TCRdb copy of this immuneACCESS table, which keeps in-frame sequences only. Checked studies attribute under half of the gap to unresolved V genes and leave the rest unexplained. The sample table shows 110,000 to 150,000 clones, and about three quarters are seen once. Together, the top ten hold around 4.9% of the sample. The sample's time point label, in plain terms: around 25 months on ibrutinib. The sample in question was PBMCs, obtained after 24 months of ibrutinib treatment. These receptor sequences come from a human donor with chronic lymphocytic leukemia.

CDR3 sequence: CASSPGTGPYEQYF. The DNA of the CDR3 is TGTGCCAGCTCACCCGGGACAGGGCCGTACGAGCAGTACTTC. V and J are TRBV18 and TRBJ2-7; TRBD1 matches at 9 bases. Germline V gene data show CDR1 as KGHSH and CDR2 as LQKENI. CDR3 size: 14 residues. V was clipped by 3 bases and J by 4 bases; unmatched bases: 4.

This clone showed up many times. The gene calls are TRBV5-1 and TRBJ2-1; the D gene is possibly TRBD2 (6 bases). This CDR3 is 15 amino acids long. Germline V gene data show CDR1 as SGHRS and CDR2 as YFSETQ. The V and J ends lost 4 bases and 0 bases respectively, with 11 bases between them. CDR3 DNA: TGCGCCAGCAGCCCGGTCGGGGGCTCCTACAATGAGCAGTTCTTC. Its translation is CASSPVGGSYNEQFF.

This clone was observed a few times. The rearrangement joins TRBV29-1 to TRBJ1-1; 10 nucleotides agree with TRBD1. This CDR3 spans 13 amino acids. V lost 7 bases and J lost 3; bases outside the gene matches: 5. CDR1 and CDR2 (germline): SQVTM, ANQGSEA. The CDR3 sequence: CSAPGQGYTEAFF. CDR3 in DNA: TGCAGCGCCCCGGGACAGGGGTACACTGAAGCTTTCTTT.

Only a few counts were recorded for this clone. The chain is built from TRBV19 and TRBJ2-7, with TRBD1 matching 8 bases. CDR1 and CDR2 (germline): LNHDA, SQIVND (reference sequence). V was clipped by 8 bases and J by 0 bases; unmatched bases: 12. This CDR3 has 16 amino acids. CDR3 nucleotides: TGTGCCAGTTCGGGCCCCGGACAGGGTTTCTCCTACGAGCAGTACTTC. It is translated as CASSGPGQGFSYEQYF.

The rearrangement links TRBV18 to TRBJ1-1; TRBD1 is a possible D gene (6 bases). The CDR3 loop spans 14 amino acids. V was trimmed by 3 bases and J by 3 bases, leaving 11 bases between them. The germline CDR1 and CDR2 sequences are KGHSH and LQKENI. CDR3 nucleotide sequence: TGTGCCAGCTCACCGGGCAGGGGCGACACTGAAGCTTTCTTT. Amino acid sequence: CASSPGRGDTEAFF.

The chain employs TRBV4-3 and TRBJ2-1; tentative D call: TRBD2 (6 bases). Trimming pared 1 base from V and 0 bases from J, leaving 7 bases between. This CDR3 contains 15 residues. Germline V CDR1 and CDR2: LGHNA, YSLEER. As DNA, the CDR3 is TGCGCCAGCAGCCAAGGCGGGAACTCCTACAATGAGCAGTTCTTC. Amino acid sequence: CASSQGGNSYNEQFF.

The V call is TRBV27, the J call TRBJ2-7; a weak D match, TRBD1 (6 bases). Trimming stripped 2 bases from V and 4 bases from J, with 12 bases between. The CDR3 length is 14 residues. CDR1 and CDR2 from the germline V gene are MNHEY and SMNVEV (reference sequence). This CDR3 is CASSLLGTGYEQYF. CDR3 bases: TGTGCCAGCAGTTTACTAGGAACAGGGTACGAGCAGTACTTC.